The clone carrying this TCR beta chain was counted only a few times. One end of the junction fails to match germline, which may point to a read error. This entry is derived from a study of blood T cells in healthy people across ages. Combining a sample-barcoded 5' primer with a J-beta primer mix, a second PCR ran for roughly 6 to 12 cycles. A single record per CDR3 protein comes from TCRdb applying MiXCR to the 5' RACE reads. This repertoire shows hundreds of thousands of distinct CDR3 sequences, about 29% found once; its top ten account for 3% to 4.5%. These data were likewise used in another study, on T cells of mothers and their children.

The source of this sequence is a boy aged 2 to 9 in good health. What was sequenced was blood.

The CDR3: CASRRSWTGVNGQFF. The CDR3, as DNA: TGTGCCAGCAGGCGGTCCTGGACAGGGGTTAATGGGCAGTTCTTC. This chain links TRBV5-6 with TRBJ2-1; 9 nucleotides line up with TRBD1. This CDR3 is 15 amino acids long. Germline values: CDR1 SGHDT, CDR2 YYEEEE.